This T cell receptor (beta chain) was profiled in a study of blood T cell repertoires in COVID-19 (dated by TCRdb to 2020 to 2022). Background for the entire study: Samples from collaborators originated in the United States, Italy and Spain and spanned both the acute and convalescent phases of COVID-19. The material from the prospective study consisted of cDNA or gDNA derived from T cells, B-cell-depleted T cells, or PBMCs. The dataset comprised deeply sampled blood TCRbeta repertoires from subjects exposed to, actively infected with, or recovered from COVID-19. A freely available public database, intended as a resource for researchers studying the immune response to SARS-CoV-2, is where the repertoires were released. Samples came from the ongoing ImmuneRACE study (first 160 participants) plus 1,254 subjects from 6 global collaborators. The sample metadata nearly always contained a de-identified subject ID, COVID-19 status, age in years and sex. Where HLA class I and class II types were available, the types were taken from metadata supplied by the sample provider, not from assay-based typing. What the authors observed across the whole study: How much clinical and demographic metadata was included differed by source and by participant, and the metadata was provided uncurated.

Whole blood was collected in K2EDTA tubes by collaborating institutions according to the institutions' own protocols. For TCRbeta analysis, collaborator samples were shipped as frozen whole blood, as isolated PBMCs, or as DNA extracted from either sample type. TCRbeta CDR3 regions were amplified from genomic DNA by means of the immunoSEQ Assay, a bias-controlled multiplex PCR. Per the source publication's procedure: Nucleated cell counts per sample were estimated from amplification of reference gene primers within the assay. To quantify the absolute abundance of each unique TCRbeta CDR3 rearrangement, sequence reads were collapsed and filtered. For each sample, productive Simpson clonality was calculated as the square root of Simpson's diversity index over productive rearrangements. The source is immuneACCESS, and TCRdb retained only in-frame sequences with V and J called. Part of the clones is not carried over; for the studies checked, unresolved V genes explain less than half of this, and the remainder is unexplained. That table gives V, J and clone size, and the DNA gave D and trimming. This sample gives 110,000 to 150,000 clones in total; about 80% of them show up just once. The ten largest make up over 7% of the sample.

With respect to this clone: This receptor's antigen is unknown. No quality values exist for individual bases; no much larger clone is one base distant.

V has 3 bases trimmed and J has 4 bases trimmed; junction bases matching no gene number 6. The CDR3 contains 15 residues, cysteine and phenylalanine counted. This entry keeps only the CDR3 DNA: 45 bases, framed from base 1. The germline V gene encodes CDR1 SGHTA and CDR2 FQGTGA. Recombination joined TRBV7-3 with TRBJ2-1, with 7 junctional bases fitting TRBD2. Sequenced: peripheral blood. This TCR derives from a human donor in a cohort sampled during active COVID-19. CDR3 reads: CASSFGLAEYNEQFF. Read as DNA, the sequence is TGTGCCAGCAGCTTTGGGCTAGCGGAGTACAATGAGCAGTTCTTC. The entire variable domain, with the stretches around the CDR3 drawn from the reference TRBV7-3 and TRBJ2-1 proteins, is GAGVSQTPSNKVTEKGKYVELRCDPISGHTALYWYRQSLGQGPEFLIYFQGTGAADDSGLPNDRFFAVRPEGSVSTLKIQRTERGDSAVYLCASSFGLAEYNEQFFGPGTRLTVL.